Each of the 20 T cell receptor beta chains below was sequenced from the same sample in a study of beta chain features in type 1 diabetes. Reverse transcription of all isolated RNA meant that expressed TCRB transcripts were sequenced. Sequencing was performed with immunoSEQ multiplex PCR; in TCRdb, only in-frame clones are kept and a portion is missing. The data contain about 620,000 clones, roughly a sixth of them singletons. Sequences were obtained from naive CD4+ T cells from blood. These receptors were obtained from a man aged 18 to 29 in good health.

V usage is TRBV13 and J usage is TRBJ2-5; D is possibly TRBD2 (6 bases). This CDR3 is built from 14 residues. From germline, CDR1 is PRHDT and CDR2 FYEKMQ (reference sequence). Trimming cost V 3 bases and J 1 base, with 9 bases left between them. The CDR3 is CASSLAGGQETQYF. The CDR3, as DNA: TGTGCCAGCAGCTTGGCCGGGGGCCAAGAGACCCAGTACTTC.

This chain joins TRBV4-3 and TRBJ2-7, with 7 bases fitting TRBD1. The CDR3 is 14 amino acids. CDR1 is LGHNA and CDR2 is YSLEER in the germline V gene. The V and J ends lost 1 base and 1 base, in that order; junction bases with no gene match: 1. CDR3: CASSQVQGSYEQYF. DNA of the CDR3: TGCGCCAGCAGCCAAGTACAGGGGTCCTACGAGCAGTACTTC.

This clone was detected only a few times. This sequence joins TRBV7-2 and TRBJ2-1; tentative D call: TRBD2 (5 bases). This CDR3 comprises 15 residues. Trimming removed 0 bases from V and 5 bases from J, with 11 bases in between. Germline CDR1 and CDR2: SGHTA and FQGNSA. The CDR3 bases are TGTGCCAGCAGCTTAGCGGCTAGCCAGCACAATGAGCAGTTCTTC. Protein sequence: CASSLAASQHNEQFF.

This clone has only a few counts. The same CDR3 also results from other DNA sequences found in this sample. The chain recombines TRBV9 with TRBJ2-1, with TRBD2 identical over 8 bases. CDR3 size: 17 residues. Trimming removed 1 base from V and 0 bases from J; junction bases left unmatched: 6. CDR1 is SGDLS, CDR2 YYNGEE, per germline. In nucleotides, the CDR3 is TGTGCCAGCAGCGTAAATGTAGCGGGGAGCTCCTACAATGAGCAGTTCTTC. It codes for CASSVNVAGSSYNEQFF.

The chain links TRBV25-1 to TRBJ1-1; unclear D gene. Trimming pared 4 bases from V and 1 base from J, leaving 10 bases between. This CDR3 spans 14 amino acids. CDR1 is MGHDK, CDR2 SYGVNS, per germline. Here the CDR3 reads CASSVSGANTEAFF. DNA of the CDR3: TGTGCCAGCAGTGTCAGTGGAGCGAACACTGAAGCTTTCTTT.

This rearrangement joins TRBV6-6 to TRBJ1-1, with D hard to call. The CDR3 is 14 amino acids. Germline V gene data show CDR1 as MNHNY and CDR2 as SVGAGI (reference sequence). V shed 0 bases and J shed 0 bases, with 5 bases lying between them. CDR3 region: CASSYSHLNTEAFF. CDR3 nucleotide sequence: TGTGCCAGCAGTTACTCGCATTTGAACACTGAAGCTTTCTTT.

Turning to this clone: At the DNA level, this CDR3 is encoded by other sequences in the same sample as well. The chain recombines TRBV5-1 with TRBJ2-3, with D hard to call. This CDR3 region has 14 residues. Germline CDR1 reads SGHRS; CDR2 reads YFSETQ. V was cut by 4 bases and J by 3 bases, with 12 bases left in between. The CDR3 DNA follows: TGCGCCAGCAGCAGAGGCGAAATAACAGATACGCAGTATTTT. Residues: CASSRGEITDTQYF.

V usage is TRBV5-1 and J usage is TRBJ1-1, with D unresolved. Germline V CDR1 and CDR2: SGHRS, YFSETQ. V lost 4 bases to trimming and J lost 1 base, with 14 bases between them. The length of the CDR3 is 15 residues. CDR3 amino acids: CASSPGSSGNTEAFF. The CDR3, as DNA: TGCGCCAGCAGCCCGGGTTCGTCAGGGAACACTGAAGCTTTCTTT.

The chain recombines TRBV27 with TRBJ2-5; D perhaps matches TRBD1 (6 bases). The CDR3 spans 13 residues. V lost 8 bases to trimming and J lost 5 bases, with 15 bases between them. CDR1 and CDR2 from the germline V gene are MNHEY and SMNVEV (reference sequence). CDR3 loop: CASGRGNAETQYF. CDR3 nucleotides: TGTGCCAGCGGAAGGGGGAACGCGGAGACCCAGTACTTC.

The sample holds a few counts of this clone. CDR3 in DNA: TGTGCCAGCACCAACCCCGGGGGGACAGATACGCAGTATTTT. Translated, it gives CASTNPGGTDTQYF. The V gene is TRBV28, the J gene TRBJ2-3; 7 nucleotides line up with TRBD2. After removal of 7 bases from V and 3 bases from J, the junction contained 7 bases not matched to a gene. The CDR3 is 14 amino acids. Germline V CDR1 and CDR2: MDHEN, SYDVKM.

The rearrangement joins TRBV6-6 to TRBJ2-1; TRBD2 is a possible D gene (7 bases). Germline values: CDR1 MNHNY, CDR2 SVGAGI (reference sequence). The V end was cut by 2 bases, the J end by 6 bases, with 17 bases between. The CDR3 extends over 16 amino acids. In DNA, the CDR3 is TGTGCCAGCAGTTACCCACAGGGCGGGAGAGGCAATGAGCAGTTCTTC. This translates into CASSYPQGGRGNEQFF.

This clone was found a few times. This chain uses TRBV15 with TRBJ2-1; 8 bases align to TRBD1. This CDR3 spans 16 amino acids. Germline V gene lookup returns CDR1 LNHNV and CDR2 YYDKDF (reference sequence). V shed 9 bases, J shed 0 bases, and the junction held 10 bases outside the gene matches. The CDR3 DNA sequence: TGTGCCACGACAGGGGCTACTAGTTACTCCTACAATGAGCAGTTCTTC. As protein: CATTGATSYSYNEQFF.

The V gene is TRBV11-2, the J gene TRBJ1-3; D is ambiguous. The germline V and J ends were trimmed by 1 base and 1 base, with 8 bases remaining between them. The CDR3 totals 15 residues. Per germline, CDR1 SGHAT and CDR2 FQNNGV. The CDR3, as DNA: TGTGCCAGCAGCTTAGGTACAGAGTCTGGAAACACCATATATTTT. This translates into CASSLGTESGNTIYF. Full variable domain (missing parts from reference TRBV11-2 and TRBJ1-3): EAGVAQSPRYKIIEKRQSVAFWCNPISGHATLYWYQQILGQGPKLLIQFQNNGVVDDSQLPKDRFSAERLKGVDSTLKIQPAKLEDSAVYLCASSLGTESGNTIYFGEGSWLTVV.

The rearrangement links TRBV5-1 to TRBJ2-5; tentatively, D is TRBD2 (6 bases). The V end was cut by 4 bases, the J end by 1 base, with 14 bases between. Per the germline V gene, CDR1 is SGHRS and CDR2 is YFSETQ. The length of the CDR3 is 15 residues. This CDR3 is CASSPQVGGQETQYF. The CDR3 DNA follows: TGCGCCAGCAGCCCACAGGTGGGGGGCCAAGAGACCCAGTACTTC.

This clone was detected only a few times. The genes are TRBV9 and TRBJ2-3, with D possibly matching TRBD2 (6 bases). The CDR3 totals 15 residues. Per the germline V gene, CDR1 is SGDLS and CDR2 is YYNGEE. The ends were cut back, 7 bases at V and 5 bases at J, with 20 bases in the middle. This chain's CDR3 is CASRSPGLAEDTQYF. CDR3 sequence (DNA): TGTGCCAGCCGCAGCCCGGGACTTGCGGAAGATACGCAGTATTTT.

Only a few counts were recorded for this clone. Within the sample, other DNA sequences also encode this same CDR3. The CDR3: CASSGGRYGNTIYF. As DNA, the CDR3 is TGTGCCAGCAGCGGGGGACGGTATGGAAACACCATATATTTT. The chain carries TRBV9 and TRBJ1-3; D possibly corresponds to TRBD1 (5 bases). The germline V gene has CDR1 SGDLS and CDR2 YYNGEE. Trimming left V 3 bases short and J 3 bases short, with 10 bases between. This CDR3 contains 14 residues.

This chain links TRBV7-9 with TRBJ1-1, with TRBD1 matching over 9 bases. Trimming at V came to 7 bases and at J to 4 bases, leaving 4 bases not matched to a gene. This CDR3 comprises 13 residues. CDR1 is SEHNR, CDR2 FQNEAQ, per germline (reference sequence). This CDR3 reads CASTVTGGTEAFF. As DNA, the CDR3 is TGTGCCAGCACCGTGACAGGGGGCACTGAAGCTTTCTTT.

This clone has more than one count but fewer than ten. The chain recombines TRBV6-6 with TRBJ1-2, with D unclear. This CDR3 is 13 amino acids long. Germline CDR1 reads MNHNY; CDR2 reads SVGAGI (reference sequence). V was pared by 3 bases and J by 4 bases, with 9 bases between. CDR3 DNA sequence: TGTGCCAGCAGTTATCTTGGGGTCTATGGCTACACCTTC. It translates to CASSYLGVYGYTF.

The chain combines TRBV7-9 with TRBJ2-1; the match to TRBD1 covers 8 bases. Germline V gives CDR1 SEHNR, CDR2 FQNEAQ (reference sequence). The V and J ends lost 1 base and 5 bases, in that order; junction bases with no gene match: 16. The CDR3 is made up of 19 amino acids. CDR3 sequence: CASSLVGSIDRGRHNEQFF. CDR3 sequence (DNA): TGTGCCAGCAGCTTAGTGGGATCAATCGACAGGGGTCGGCACAATGAGCAGTTCTTC.

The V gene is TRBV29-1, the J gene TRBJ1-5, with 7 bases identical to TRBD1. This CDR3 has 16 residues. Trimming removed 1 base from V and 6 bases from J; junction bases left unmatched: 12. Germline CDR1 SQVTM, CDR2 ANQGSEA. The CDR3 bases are TGCAGCGTTGAAGTGGTGGCAGGGGGTATCAGTCAGCCCCAGCATTTT. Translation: CSVEVVAGGISQPQHF.